Below are 4 T cell receptor beta chains sequenced from a single sample in a study of human thymus T cells. Measured with immunoSEQ multiplex PCR; TCRdb has only the in-frame clones, and not every one. The sample has tens of thousands of clones, about 94% seen once. The sequenced material came from blood. The receptors here all came from a boy under three years old with a congenital heart defect but otherwise immunologically healthy.

The chain employs TRBV5-1 and TRBJ2-1, with a possible D match to TRBD2 (6 bases). The CDR3 covers 14 residues. Germline CDR1 reads SGHRS; CDR2 reads YFSETQ. With 5 bases removed from V and 10 bases from J, the gap between germline ends came to 19 bases. CDR3 DNA sequence: TGCGCCAGCAGGCGAAGCCGGGACTTCCGAGAGCAGTTCTTC. As protein: CASRRSRDFREQFF. Based on the CDR3 plus reference TRBV5-1 and TRBJ2-1, the full variable domain is KAGVTQTPRYLIKTRGQQVTLSCSPISGHRSVSWYQQTPGQGLQFLFEYFSETQRNKGNFPGRFSGRQFSNSRSEMNVSTLELGDSALYLCASRRSRDFREQFFGPGTRLTVL.

The V call is TRBV15, the J call TRBJ2-3; 13 bases fit TRBD2. The germline CDR1 and CDR2 sequences are LNHNV and YYDKDF (reference sequence). The CDR3 has 15 residues. With 3 bases clipped from V and 5 bases from J, the junction kept 2 bases outside the gene matches. CDR3 protein: CATSRGLAGLDTQYF. Written as DNA, the CDR3 is TGTGCCACCAGCAGGGGACTAGCGGGGCTAGATACGCAGTATTTT.

Remarks on this clone: Additional DNA sequences in this sample encode the identical CDR3. The chain carries TRBV7-9 and TRBJ1-1, with D possibly being TRBD1 (5 bases). The V end was cut by 5 bases, the J end by 7 bases, with 17 bases between. CDR3 length equals 14 residues. The germline V gene has CDR1 SEHNR and CDR2 FQNEAQ (reference sequence). CDR3: CASSPRGVRVEAFF. The CDR3 DNA sequence: TGTGCCAGCAGCCCCCGGGGGGTAAGGGTTGAAGCTTTCTTT.

The chain is built from TRBV27 and TRBJ1-1; no clear D. The CDR3 is 13 amino acids. V was clipped by 6 bases and J by 8 bases, with 16 bases between them. Germline CDR1 and CDR2: MNHEY and SMNVEV (reference sequence). The CDR3, as DNA: TGTGCCAGCAGGCCCACAAGCCCCCGAGAAGCTTTCTTT. This gives the protein CASRPTSPREAFF.